This is a list of T cell receptor beta chains from one sample in a study of graft-versus-host responses after intestinal transplantation. TCRdb's copy holds only in-frame clones and misses some; the assay was immunoSEQ multiplex PCR. The sample lists tens of thousands of clones, roughly nine tenths occurring once. These receptors lack a known antigen. This specimen consisted of unstimulated CD8+ T cells sorted from spleen or lymph node cells, obtained before intestinal transplant. All receptors come from a human donor who received an intestinal transplant. The conserved cysteine and the conserved F or W are not part of the CDR3 here. Expanded clones get a size class; other rows say once, few or many, or leave the size out.

.	TRBV15	TRBJ2-1	ATSTPGQGAMNEQF
.	TRBV7-2	TRBJ2-7	ASSLVAGTYEQY
.	TRBV19	TRBJ1-5	ASQTTSNQPQH
once	TRBV28	TRBJ2-7	ASSLGQGTYEQY
.	TRBV19	TRBJ2-6	ASSLYPGGSGANVLT
.	TRBV6-5	TRBJ2-7	ASSITGGSYEQY
once	TRBV15	TRBJ2-7	ATSRADRGEQY
.	TRBV29-1	TRBJ2-3	SVGGDTDTQY
few	TRBV25-1	TRBJ1-2	ASSGRGYT
.	TRBV5-5	TRBJ2-5	ASSLEQLALAGGQETQY
few	TRBV4-1	TRBJ1-1	ASSDRGQNTEAF
.	TRBV29-1	TRBJ2-1	SVETGGGSYNEQF
.	TRBV6-6	TRBJ2-7	ASSSGGTSSYEQY
.	TRBV4-3	TRBJ1-4	ASSQGTGAEEKLF
.	TRBV5-1	TRBJ2-1	ASSSEEAGNEQF
.	TRBV5-4	TRBJ2-7	ASSQDSDEQY
.	TRBV15	TRBJ2-7	ATSAGQGGAYEQY
.	TRBV4-1	TRBJ2-7	ASSQVNIGTGEPYEQY
once	TRBV12-5	TRBJ2-2	ASGLVLTGTANTGELF
.	TRBV7-9	TRBJ2-7	ASSPRGAGVPTEQY
.	TRBV6-5	TRBJ2-7	ASSLQQGYEQY
once	TRBV5-1	TRBJ2-3	ASRQLAGWGDTQY
.	TRBV6-5	TRBJ1-2	ASSNTGTGDIDT
.	TRBV27	TRBJ2-7	ASSKGVGYEQY
.	TRBV12-5	TRBJ2-7	ASGLEGARGSTYEQY
.	TRBV6-6	TRBJ2-2	ASSDRGITGELF
.	TRBV28	TRBJ2-5	ASSLRFRTDQLVAEETQY
.	TRBV2	TRBJ2-2	ARRHRAGELF
.	TRBV4-1	TRBJ2-1	ASTEAGASGSVYEQF
.	TRBV7-9	TRBJ2-5	ASSLPGPGTGKETQY
.	TRBV6-5	TRBJ1-1	ASSYLGSTEAF
.	TRBV27	TRBJ2-1	ASSLGLAGGGNEQF
once	TRBV7-9	TRBJ2-3	ASSLASQPSTDTQY
.	TRBV5-1	TRBJ2-7	ASSFLGDEQY
.	TRBV11-2	TRBJ2-1	ASTTEGRMAYNEQF
few	TRBV5-6	TRBJ1-1	ASSLSYQLNTEAF
.	TRBV29-1	TRBJ2-1	SVSDKPYNEQF
.	TRBV29-1	TRBJ2-2	SVERTGSNTGELF
.	TRBV4-3	TRBJ2-5	ASSQDLASGLTGGETQY
.	TRBV18	TRBJ2-7	ASSPGGGSSYEQY
.	TRBV4-1	TRBJ2-7	ASSPTQSTYSSYEQY